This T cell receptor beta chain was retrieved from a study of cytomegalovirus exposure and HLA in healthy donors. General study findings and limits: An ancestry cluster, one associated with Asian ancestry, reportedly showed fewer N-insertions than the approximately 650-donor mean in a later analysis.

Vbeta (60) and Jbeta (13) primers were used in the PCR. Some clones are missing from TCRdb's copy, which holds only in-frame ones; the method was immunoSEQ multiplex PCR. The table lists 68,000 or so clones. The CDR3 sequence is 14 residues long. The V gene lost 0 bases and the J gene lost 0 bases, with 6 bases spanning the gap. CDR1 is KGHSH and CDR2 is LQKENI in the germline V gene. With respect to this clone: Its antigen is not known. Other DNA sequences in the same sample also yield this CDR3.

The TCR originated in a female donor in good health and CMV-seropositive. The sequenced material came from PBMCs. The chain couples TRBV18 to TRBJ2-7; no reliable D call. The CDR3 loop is CASSPPRGSYEQYF. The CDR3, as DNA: TGTGCCAGCTCACCACCGCGAGGCTCCTACGAGCAGTACTTC.